This T cell receptor beta chain was captured in a study of early T cells in non-severe SARS-CoV-2 infection. Whole-study results and caveats: VDJdb-based matching was biased toward anti-spike CD8 responses and missed private and CD4 specificities.

Trimming cost V 3 bases and J 6 bases, with 14 bases left between them. Per the germline V gene, CDR1 is MDHEN and CDR2 is SYDVKM. The CDR3 covers 14 residues. In its sample, this clonotype was seen a few times. Its antigen is unidentified. Individual cDNA molecules carried attached unique molecular identifiers. TCRdb reanalysed the 5' RACE reads using MiXCR and keeps one entry per CDR3 protein. In the table there are approximately 70,000 distinct CDR3 sequences, about 4.9% of which are singletons. This chain connects TRBV28 to TRBJ1-1; maybe TRBD1 (5 bases). The source of this sequence is an adult who was a healthcare worker with PCR-confirmed SARS-CoV-2 infection or an uninfected control (not recorded which). The donor label of this sample is uncertain. The sequencing used whole blood, collected at baseline. The CDR3 sequence is CASSFRSRVPEAFF. The CDR3 nucleotides are TGTGCCAGCAGTTTCCGCTCCAGGGTACCTGAAGCTTTCTTT.